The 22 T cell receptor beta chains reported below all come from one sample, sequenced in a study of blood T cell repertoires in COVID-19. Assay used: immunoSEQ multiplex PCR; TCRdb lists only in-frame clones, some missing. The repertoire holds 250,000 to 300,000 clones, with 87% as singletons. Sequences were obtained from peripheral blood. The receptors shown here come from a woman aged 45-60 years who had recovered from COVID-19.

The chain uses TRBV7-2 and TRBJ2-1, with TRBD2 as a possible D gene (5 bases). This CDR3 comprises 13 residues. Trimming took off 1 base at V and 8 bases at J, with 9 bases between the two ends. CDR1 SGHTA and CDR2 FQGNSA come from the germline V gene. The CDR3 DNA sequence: TGTGCCAGCAGCTTAGGAGGGATCGATGAGCAGTTCTTC. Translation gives CASSLGGIDEQFF.

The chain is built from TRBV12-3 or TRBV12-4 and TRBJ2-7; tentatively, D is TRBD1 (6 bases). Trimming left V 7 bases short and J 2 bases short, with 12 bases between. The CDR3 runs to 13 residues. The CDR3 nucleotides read TGTGCCAGCACCATAGGGGGAACCTACGAGCAGTACTTC. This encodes CASTIGGTYEQYF.

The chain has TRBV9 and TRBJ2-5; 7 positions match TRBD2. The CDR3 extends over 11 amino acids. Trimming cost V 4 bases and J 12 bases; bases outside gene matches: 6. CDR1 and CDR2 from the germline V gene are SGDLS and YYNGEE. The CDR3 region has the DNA TGTGCCAGCAGCCGGAGCGGGATAAAGTACTTC. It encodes CASSRSGIKYF.

The CDR3 DNA follows: TGTGCCAGTAGTTTCCCACCGGGACTAGCGGGAGGACGCACAGATACGCAGTATTTT. Protein: CASSFPPGLAGGRTDTQYF. The genes are TRBV19 and TRBJ2-3; TRBD2 aligns across 15 bases. The CDR3 contains 19 residues. Germline CDR1 and CDR2: LNHDA and SQIVND (reference sequence). The V gene end was trimmed by 5 bases and the J gene end by 1 base; junction bases not matched to a gene: 10. Using reference TRBV19 and TRBJ2-3 for the parts outside the CDR3, the full variable domain is DGGITQSPKYLFRKEGQNVTLSCEQNLNHDAMYWYRQDPGQGLRLIYYSQIVNDFQKGDIAEGYSVSREKKESFPLTVTSAQKNPTAFYLCASSFPPGLAGGRTDTQYFGPGTRLTVL.

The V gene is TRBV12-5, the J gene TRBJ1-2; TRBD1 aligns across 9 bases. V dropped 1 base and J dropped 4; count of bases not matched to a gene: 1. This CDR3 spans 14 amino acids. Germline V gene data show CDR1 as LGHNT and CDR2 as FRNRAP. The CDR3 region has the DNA TGTGCTAGTGGTTTGGAACAGGGGGCCTATGGCTACACCTTC. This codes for CASGLEQGAYGYTF.

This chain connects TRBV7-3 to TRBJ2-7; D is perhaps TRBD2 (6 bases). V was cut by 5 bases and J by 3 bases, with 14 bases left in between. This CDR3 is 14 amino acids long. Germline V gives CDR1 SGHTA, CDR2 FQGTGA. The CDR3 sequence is CASSEGPGVYEQYF. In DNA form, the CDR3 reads TGTGCCAGCAGCGAGGGGCCGGGGGTCTACGAGCAGTACTTC.

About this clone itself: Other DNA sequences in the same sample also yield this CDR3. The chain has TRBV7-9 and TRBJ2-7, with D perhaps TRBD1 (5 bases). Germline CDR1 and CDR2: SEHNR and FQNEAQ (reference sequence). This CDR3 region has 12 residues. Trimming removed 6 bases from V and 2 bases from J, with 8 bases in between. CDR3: CASRGQTYEQYF. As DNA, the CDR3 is TGTGCCAGCAGGGGGCAGACCTACGAGCAGTACTTC.

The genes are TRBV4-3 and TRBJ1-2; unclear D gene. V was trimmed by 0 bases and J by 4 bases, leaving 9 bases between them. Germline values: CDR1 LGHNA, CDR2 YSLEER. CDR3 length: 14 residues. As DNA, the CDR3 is TGCGCCAGCAGCCAAGATCTGGCAGGCTATGGCTACACCTTC. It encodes CASSQDLAGYGYTF.

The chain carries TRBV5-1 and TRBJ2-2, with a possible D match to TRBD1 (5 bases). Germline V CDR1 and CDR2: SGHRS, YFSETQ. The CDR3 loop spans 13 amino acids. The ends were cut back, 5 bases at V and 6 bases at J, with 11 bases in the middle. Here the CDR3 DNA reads TGCGCCAGCAGTTCCACAGGAGCCGGGGAGCTGTTTTTT. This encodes CASSSTGAGELFF.

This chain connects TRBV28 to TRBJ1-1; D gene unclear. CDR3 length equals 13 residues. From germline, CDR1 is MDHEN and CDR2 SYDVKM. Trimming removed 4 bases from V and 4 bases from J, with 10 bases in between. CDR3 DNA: TGTGCCAGCAGTTGGAGGGTATCCACTGAAGCTTTCTTT. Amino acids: CASSWRVSTEAFF.

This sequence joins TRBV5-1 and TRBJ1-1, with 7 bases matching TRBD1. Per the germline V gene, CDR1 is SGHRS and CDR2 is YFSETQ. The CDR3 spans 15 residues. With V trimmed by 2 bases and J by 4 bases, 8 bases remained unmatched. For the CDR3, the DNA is TGCGCCAGCAGCTTACGAGGGGGCGAAGGCACTGAAGCTTTCTTT. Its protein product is CASSLRGGEGTEAFF.

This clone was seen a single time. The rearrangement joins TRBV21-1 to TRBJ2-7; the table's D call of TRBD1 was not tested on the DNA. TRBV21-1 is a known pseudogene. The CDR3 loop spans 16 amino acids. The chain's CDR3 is CASSKAQEQGVHEQYF. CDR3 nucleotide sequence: TGTGCCAGCAGCAAAGCGCAAGAACAGGGAGTCCACGAGCAGTACTTC.

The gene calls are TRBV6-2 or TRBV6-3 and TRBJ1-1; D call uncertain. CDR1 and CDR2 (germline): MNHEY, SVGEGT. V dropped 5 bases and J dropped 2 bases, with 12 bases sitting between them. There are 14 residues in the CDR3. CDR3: CASSLRAENTEAFF. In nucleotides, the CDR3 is TGTGCCAGCAGTCTGCGGGCGGAAAACACTGAAGCTTTCTTT.

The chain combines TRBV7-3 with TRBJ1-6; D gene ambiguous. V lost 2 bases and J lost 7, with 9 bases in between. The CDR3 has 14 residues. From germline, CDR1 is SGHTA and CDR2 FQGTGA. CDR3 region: CASSLGGPNSPLHF. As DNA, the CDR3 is TGTGCCAGCAGCTTAGGAGGGCCCAATTCACCCCTCCACTTT.

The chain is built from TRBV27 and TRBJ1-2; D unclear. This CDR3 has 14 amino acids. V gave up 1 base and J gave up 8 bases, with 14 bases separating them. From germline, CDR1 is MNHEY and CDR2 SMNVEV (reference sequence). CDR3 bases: TGTGCCAGCAGTTTATATGGGAAGGGAGTGGGCTACACCTTC. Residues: CASSLYGKGVGYTF.

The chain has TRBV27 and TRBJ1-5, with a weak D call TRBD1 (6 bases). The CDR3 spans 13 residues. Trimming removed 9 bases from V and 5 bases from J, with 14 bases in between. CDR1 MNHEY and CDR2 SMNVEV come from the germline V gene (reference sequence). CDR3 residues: CASSWGQHQPQHF. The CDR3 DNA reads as TGTGCCAGTTCTTGGGGGCAGCATCAGCCCCAGCATTTT.

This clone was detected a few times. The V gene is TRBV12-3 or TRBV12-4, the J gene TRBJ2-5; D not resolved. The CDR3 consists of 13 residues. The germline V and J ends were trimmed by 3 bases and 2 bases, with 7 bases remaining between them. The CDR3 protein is CASSLQQQETQYF. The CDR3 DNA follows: TGTGCCAGCAGTTTGCAACAGCAAGAGACCCAGTACTTC.

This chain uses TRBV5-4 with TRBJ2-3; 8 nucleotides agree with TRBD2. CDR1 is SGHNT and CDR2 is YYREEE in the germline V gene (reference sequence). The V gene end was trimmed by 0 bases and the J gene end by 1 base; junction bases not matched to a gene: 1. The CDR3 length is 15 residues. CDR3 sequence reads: CASSLAGGGTDTQYF. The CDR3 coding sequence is TGTGCCAGCAGCTTGGCCGGGGGGGGCACAGATACGCAGTATTTT.

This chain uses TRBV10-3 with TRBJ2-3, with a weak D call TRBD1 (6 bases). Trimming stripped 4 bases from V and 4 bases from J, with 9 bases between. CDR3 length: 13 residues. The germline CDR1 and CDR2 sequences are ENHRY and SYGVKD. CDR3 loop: CAISAGAADTQYF. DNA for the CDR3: TGTGCCATCAGTGCAGGGGCTGCAGATACGCAGTATTTT.

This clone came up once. The CDR3 DNA follows: TGTGCCAGCAGCTTAACGCCTGCGGTGAACTCCTACAATGAGCAGTTCTTC. This translates into CASSLTPAVNSYNEQFF. The gene calls are TRBV7-6 and TRBJ2-1, with D unresolved. Germline CDR1 is SGHVS and CDR2 is FNYEAQ. V was clipped by 2 bases and J by 0 bases, with 14 bases between them. The CDR3 spans 17 residues.

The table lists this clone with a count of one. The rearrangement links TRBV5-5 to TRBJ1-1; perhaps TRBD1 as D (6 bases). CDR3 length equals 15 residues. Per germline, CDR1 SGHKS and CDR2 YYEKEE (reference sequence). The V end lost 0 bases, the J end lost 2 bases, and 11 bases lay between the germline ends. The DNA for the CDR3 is TGTGCCAGCAGCTTGGCCAGGGGCGATAACACTGAAGCTTTCTTT. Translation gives CASSLARGDNTEAFF.

The CDR3 reads CASSEGQGALGGYTF. Written as DNA, the CDR3 is TGTGCCAGCAGTGAAGGGCAGGGGGCTTTAGGTGGCTACACCTTC. The rearrangement uses TRBV2 and TRBJ1-2, with 8 bases aligning to TRBD1. V lost 1 base to trimming and J lost 7 bases; unmatched junction nucleotides: 8. Germline values: CDR1 SNHLY, CDR2 FYNNEI. The CDR3 consists of 15 residues.